This TCR beta chain was recovered during a study of control samples from healthy donors and cancer patients. Germline V gene sequence: CDR1 LGHNA, CDR2 YNFKEQ. This CDR3 comprises 17 residues. V shed 1 base and J 6 bases; nucleotides not matched to a gene: 11. Generated by immunoSEQ multiplex PCR, the TCRdb table keeps only in-frame clones and is missing some. The sample comprises 150,000 to 200,000 clones, 85% to 90% of which are singletons, and 1.5% to 2% rests with the top ten. The sequenced sample consisted of blood. The V and J genes are TRBV4-2 and TRBJ2-2, with 7 bases lining up with TRBD1. The source is a young man in good health. The CDR3 loop reads CASSQGEGARFAGELFF. CDR3 coding DNA: TGTGCCAGCAGCCAAGGTGAGGGGGCGCGATTCGCCGGGGAGCTGTTTTTT.